Below are 18 T cell receptor beta chains sequenced from a single sample in a study of a mutant IDH1 vaccine in newly diagnosed glioma. No cognate antigen is known for these TCRs. Sample time point: week 11, during vaccination. Topical imiquimod was applied with each vaccine dose, which held 300 ug of mutant IDH1 20-mer peptide. TCRdb's copy holds only in-frame clones and misses some; the assay was immunoSEQ multiplex PCR. The table records more than 50,000 clones, roughly 90% of them present only once. The sample consisted of PBMCs, taken from a glioma patient whose treatment included an IDH1 peptide vaccine. These receptors came from a man aged 35 to 55 with glioma.

The J gene is TRBJ1-4, the V gene TRBV10-2; D might be TRBD1 (5 bases). The CDR3 sequence is 14 residues long. The germline CDR1 and CDR2 sequences are WSHSY and SAAADI. Trimming shortened V by 3 bases and J by 10 bases, and 15 bases separated the two germline ends. CDR3 amino acids: CASSDPGGLGKLFF. CDR3 nucleotide sequence: TGCGCCAGCAGTGACCCGGGGGGTCTCGGAAAACTGTTTTTT.

This chain connects TRBV7-9 to TRBJ2-1; the D is unclear. Germline-derived CDR1 and CDR2 are SEHNR and FQNEAQ (reference sequence). Between the trimmed V and J ends, which lost 1 base and 6 bases, there was a span of 7 bases. The CDR3 is 13 amino acids. CDR3 residues: CASSLEVSNEQFF. In DNA form, the CDR3 reads TGTGCCAGCAGCTTAGAAGTATCCAATGAGCAGTTCTTC.

For the CDR3, the DNA is TGTGCCACCAGCCGAGGACTAGTAGCGGGGGTGGACACAGATACGCAGTATTTT. It translates to CATSRGLVAGVDTDTQYF. The genes are TRBV15 and TRBJ2-3, with 9 bases aligning to TRBD2. The CDR3 runs 18 residues. CDR1 is LNHNV, CDR2 YYDKDF, per germline (reference sequence). V was pared by 5 bases and J by 2 bases, with 14 bases of the junction left unmatched. The complete variable domain, with remaining parts taken from reference TRBV15 and TRBJ2-3, reads DAMVIQNPRYQVTQFGKPVTLSCSQTLNHNVMYWYQQKSSQAPKLLFHYYDKDFNNEADTPDNFQSRRPNTSFCFLDIRSPGLGDTAMYLCATSRGLVAGVDTDTQYFGPGTRLTVL.

This clone was seen more than once but under ten times. V gene TRBV7-2 combines with J gene TRBJ2-3; D possibly corresponds to TRBD2 (6 bases). This CDR3 has 13 amino acids. The V gene lost 2 bases and the J gene lost 4 bases, with 7 bases spanning the gap. CDR1 and CDR2 from the germline V gene are SGHTA and FQGNSA. CDR3 DNA: TGTGCCAGCAGCTTATGGGGGGCAGATACGCAGTATTTT. Its translation is CASSLWGADTQYF.

The rearrangement joins TRBV4-1 to TRBJ1-2; D is unclear. Germline CDR1 MGHRA, CDR2 YSYEKL. The length of the CDR3 is 15 residues. Trimming took 1 base from V and 7 from J, leaving 16 bases between them. The CDR3 here is CASSQVPHPEVGYTF. CDR3 sequence (DNA): TGCGCCAGCAGCCAAGTTCCCCACCCGGAGGTTGGCTACACCTTC.

V and J are TRBV30 and TRBJ1-1; D not resolved. In germline, CDR1 is GTSNPN, CDR2 SVGIG (reference sequence). The CDR3 is 13 amino acids. Between the trimmed V and J ends, which lost 2 bases and 3 bases, there was a span of 10 bases. The CDR3 sequence is CAWSNGRDTEAFF. The CDR3 DNA follows: TGTGCCTGGAGTAACGGAAGGGACACTGAAGCTTTCTTT.

This clone was seen a single time. The chain combines TRBV7-2 with TRBJ2-2; no reliable D call. V was shortened by 1 base and J by 7 bases, with 4 bases between the two germline ends. From germline, CDR1 is SGHTA and CDR2 FQGNSA. The CDR3 contains 12 residues. The CDR3 coding sequence is TGTGCCAGCAGCTTAGTGAACGGGGAGCTGTTTTTT. Translating gives CASSLVNGELFF.

The rearrangement joins TRBV5-1 to TRBJ1-2; weak D call: TRBD1 (6 bases). CDR3 length equals 15 residues. CDR1 and CDR2 (germline): SGHRS, YFSETQ. With 1 base removed from V and 2 bases from J, the gap between germline ends came to 12 bases. Here the CDR3 reads CASSLMPGVNYGYTF. For the CDR3, the DNA is TGCGCCAGCAGCTTGATGCCAGGGGTAAACTATGGCTACACCTTC.

The rearrangement uses TRBV7-6 and TRBJ2-2, with TRBD1 identical over 7 bases. Germline V gene lookup returns CDR1 SGHVS and CDR2 FNYEAQ. This CDR3 has 15 residues. V dropped 4 bases and J dropped 4; count of bases not matched to a gene: 6. CDR3 loop: CASSSRTGVTGELFF. The CDR3 DNA sequence: TGTGCCAGCAGCTCACGTACAGGGGTCACCGGGGAGCTGTTTTTT.

The chain carries TRBV27 and TRBJ1-6; 8 nucleotides agree with TRBD1. CDR3 length: 14 residues. V shed 5 bases and J 8 bases; nucleotides not matched to a gene: 5. The germline gives CDR1 MNHEY, CDR2 SMNVEV (reference sequence). The CDR3 spells CASSPDRVYSPLHF. The CDR3 region has the DNA TGTGCCAGCAGTCCGGACAGGGTGTATTCACCCCTCCACTTT.

The chain carries TRBV6-1 and TRBJ1-1; unclear D gene. This CDR3 comprises 16 residues. Germline V gene sequence: CDR1 MNHNS, CDR2 SASEGT. The V end was cut by 1 base, the J end by 2 bases, with 14 bases between. CDR3 DNA: TGTGCCAGCAGTGAAGGCCCTGGAGGGTATAACACTGAAGCTTTCTTT. Translated, it gives CASSEGPGGYNTEAFF.

This clone has only one observation. This rearrangement joins TRBV9 to TRBJ1-1; TRBD1 agrees at 8 bases. The CDR3 has 14 amino acids. V was pared by 4 bases and J by 6 bases, with 8 bases of the junction left unmatched. In germline, CDR1 is SGDLS, CDR2 YYNGEE. CDR3 sequence (DNA): TGTGCCAGCAGCCCCCGGACAGGGAATGCTGAAGCTTTCTTT. Protein product: CASSPRTGNAEAFF.

The CDR3 nucleotides read TGCGCCAGCAGCCAAGAAAGAGGCAGGGGGGGCACTGAAGCTTTCTTT. Translating it yields CASSQERGRGGTEAFF. V is TRBV4-1 and J is TRBJ1-1; 7 bases line up with TRBD1. The V gene end was trimmed by 0 bases and the J gene end by 4 bases; junction bases not matched to a gene: 8. Germline lookup yields CDR1 MGHRA and CDR2 YSYEKL. The CDR3 length is 16 residues.

This clone came up a few times. This chain uses TRBV10-3 with TRBJ2-1, with D maybe TRBD1 (5 bases). The CDR3 covers 16 residues. Germline V gene lookup returns CDR1 ENHRY and CDR2 SYGVKD. The V end was cut by 0 bases, the J end by 5 bases, with 14 bases between. The CDR3 nucleotides are TGTGCCATCAGTGAGTCGCGGCAGGGTGGTCACAATGAGCAGTTCTTC. This gives the protein CAISESRQGGHNEQFF.

The rearrangement uses TRBV6-5 and TRBJ1-5; weak D call: TRBD1 (6 bases). The germline V gene has CDR1 MNHEY and CDR2 SVGAGI. The CDR3 is made up of 14 amino acids. V lost 7 bases and J 6 bases, leaving 16 bases between the germline ends. The CDR3: CASMWGQGIQPQHF. The DNA of the CDR3 is TGTGCCAGCATGTGGGGGCAGGGGATTCAGCCCCAGCATTTT.

The chain joins TRBV6-6 to TRBJ1-1, with TRBD1 as a possible D gene (5 bases). V lost 7 bases to trimming and J lost 10 bases, with 19 bases between them. Germline V CDR1 and CDR2: MNHNY, SVGAGI (reference sequence). This CDR3 has 13 residues. CDR3 nucleotide sequence: TGTGCCAGCACCCAACCGGGACTCCTCGTAGCTTTCTTT. Its translation is CASTQPGLLVAFF.

The chain combines TRBV11-2 with TRBJ2-2; TRBD1 matches at 9 bases. The CDR3 sequence is 18 residues long. With 4 bases clipped from V and 1 base from J, the junction kept 10 bases outside the gene matches. The V gene's germline CDR1 is SGHAT and CDR2 FQNNGV. The CDR3 DNA reads as TGTGCCAGCAGCTCGGCGGCCGGGACAGGGAAGAACACCGGGGAGCTGTTTTTT. It specifies CASSSAAGTGKNTGELFF.

V is TRBV7-2 and J is TRBJ2-1, with TRBD2 identical over 7 bases. CDR3 size: 14 residues. The V gene's germline CDR1 is SGHTA and CDR2 FQGNSA. J was trimmed by 10 bases and V by 1 base; bases with no gene match: 7. The CDR3 protein is CASSLGTTSAEQFF. In nucleotides, the CDR3 is TGTGCCAGCAGCTTAGGGACCACTAGCGCAGAGCAGTTCTTC. The whole variable domain, filled in from reference TRBV7-2 and TRBJ2-1, reads GAGVSQSPSNKVTEKGKDVELRCDPISGHTALYWYRQSLGQGLEFLIYFQGNSAPDKSGLPSDRFSAERTGGSVSTLTIQRTQQEDSAVYLCASSLGTTSAEQFFGPGTRLTVL.